This TCR beta chain was documented in a study of cytomegalovirus exposure and HLA in healthy donors. Comment on this clone: The antigen is not known.

Donors came from a validation cohort of over a hundred subjects, distinct from the first 666-subject cohort. CDR1 is MDHEN and CDR2 is SYDVKM in the germline V gene. CDR3 length: 14 residues. V was shortened by 2 bases and J by 4 bases, with 11 bases between the two germline ends. The protocol was immunoSEQ multiplex PCR, while the TCRdb copy is restricted to in-frame clones and leaves out a portion. Found here are approximately 170,000 clones, roughly 83% of them singletons; the top ten hold roughly 10%. Whole-study findings and limits: The tendency of first-cohort TCR clusters to co-occur in the approximately 120 validation repertoires was identified by a subsequent analysis. Many donors carried some public TCRs, although rarity characterized most TCR sequences.

This sequence was found in a man younger than 40 in good health and CMV-seropositive. V is TRBV28 and J is TRBJ1-1; a weak D match, TRBD1 (5 bases). Sequences were obtained from PBMCs. CDR3 bases: TGTGCCAGCAGTTTAACGGGGGTCGTCACTGAAGCTTTCTTT. Translation: CASSLTGVVTEAFF. Filled out from reference TRBV28 and TRBJ1-1, the complete variable domain reads DVKVTQSSRYLVKRTGEKVFLECVQDMDHENMFWYRQDPGLGLRLIYFSYDVKMKEKGDIPEGYSVSREKKERFSLILESASTNQTSMYLCASSLTGVVTEAFFGQGTRLTVV.